The clone carrying this T cell receptor beta chain was seen at least ten times. TCRdb analysed the RT-PCR reads with MiXCR anew, one entry per CDR3 protein. Among 650,000 to 800,000 distinct CDR3 sequences listed, over 12% were seen once. This CDR3 is built from 14 residues. The germline V gene has CDR1 MNHNS and CDR2 SASEGT. Deletions cut 7 bases from V and 1 base from J, with 13 bases between. Sequencing was performed on memory CD4+ T cells from blood. J is TRBJ1-1 and V is TRBV6-1; D is ambiguous. The sequence was obtained from a female donor in good health, serving as a healthy control. DNA of the CDR3: TGTGCCAGCACTCAGTGGGGTGGGAACACTGAAGCTTTCTTT. This translates into CASTQWGGNTEAFF.